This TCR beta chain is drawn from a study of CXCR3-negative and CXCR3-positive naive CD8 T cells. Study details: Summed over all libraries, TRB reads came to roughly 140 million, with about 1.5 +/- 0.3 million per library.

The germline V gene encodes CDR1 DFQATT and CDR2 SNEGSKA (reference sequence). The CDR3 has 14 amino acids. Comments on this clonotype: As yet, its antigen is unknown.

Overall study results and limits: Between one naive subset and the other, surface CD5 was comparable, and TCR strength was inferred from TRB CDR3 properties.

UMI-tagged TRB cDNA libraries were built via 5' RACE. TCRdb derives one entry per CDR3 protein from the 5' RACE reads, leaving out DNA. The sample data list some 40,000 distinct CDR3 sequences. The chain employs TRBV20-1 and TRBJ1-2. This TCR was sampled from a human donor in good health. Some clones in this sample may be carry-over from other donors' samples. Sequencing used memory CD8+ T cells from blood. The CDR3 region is CSARDSGSSYGYTF.